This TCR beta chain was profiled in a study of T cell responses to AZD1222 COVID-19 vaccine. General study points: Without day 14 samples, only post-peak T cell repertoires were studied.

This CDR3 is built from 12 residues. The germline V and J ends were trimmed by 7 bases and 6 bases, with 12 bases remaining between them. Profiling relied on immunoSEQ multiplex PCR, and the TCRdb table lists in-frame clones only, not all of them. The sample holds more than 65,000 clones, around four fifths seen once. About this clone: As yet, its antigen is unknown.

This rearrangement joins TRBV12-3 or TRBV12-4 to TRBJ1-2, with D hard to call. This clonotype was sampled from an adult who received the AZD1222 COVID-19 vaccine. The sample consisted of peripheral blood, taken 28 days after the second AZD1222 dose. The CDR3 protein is CASTKGTHGYTF. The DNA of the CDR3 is TGTGCCAGCACTAAGGGAACCCATGGCTACACCTTC.